The clone carrying this TCR beta chain showed up just a few times. As yet, its antigen is unknown. These data belong to a study of glioma-infiltrating T cells. Study results and caveats: Above-expected tissue-blood divergence occurred in all gliomas, most in low-grade ones.

TCR alpha and beta CDR3 regions were amplified from RNA using iRepertoire nested multiplex PCR. One-step reverse transcription and amplification started from approximately 100-400 ng of tissue mRNA or PBMC total RNA. One entry per CDR3 protein, called by TCRdb with MiXCR from the multiplex PCR reads. The repertoire includes more than 90,000 distinct CDR3 sequences, approximately 39% of them detected once, and 30% to 40% sits in the top ten. This CDR3 is built from 14 residues. V was trimmed by 1 base and J by 2 bases, leaving 10 bases between them. The germline CDR1 and CDR2 sequences are SGHRS and YFSETQ.

Sequencing was done on a sample of glioma tissue, nonneoplastic brain tissue, or PBMCs (not recorded which). The rearrangement uses TRBV5-1 and TRBJ2-7; D remains ambiguous. This clonotype was sampled from a human donor with low-grade glioma or glioblastoma, undergoing nonglioma brain surgery, or in good health (not recorded which). As DNA, the CDR3 is TGCGCCAGCAGCTTGCAGGCCCACACCTACGAGCAGTACTTC. It specifies CASSLQAHTYEQYF.